This T cell receptor beta chain was identified during a study of identical twins. TCRdb used MiXCR to reprocess the 5' RACE reads, holding one entry per CDR3 protein. The sample includes about 240,000 distinct CDR3 sequences, 8% to 11% seen only once; the top ten take 9% to 10%. This CDR3 comprises 14 residues. The germline gives CDR1 SGHNT, CDR2 YYREEE (reference sequence). The J segment lost 2 bases and the V segment lost 4 bases, leaving 2 bases of the junction unmatched. Ten or more counts support this clonotype. This sequence joins TRBV5-4 and TRBJ2-5; 10 bases fit TRBD1. The sequence was collected from a man over 45 in good health. The material sequenced was memory T cells sorted from blood. The CDR3 region has the DNA TGTGCCAGCAGCCGACAGGGGGCGCAAGAGACCCAGTACTTC. This translates into CASSRQGAQETQYF.